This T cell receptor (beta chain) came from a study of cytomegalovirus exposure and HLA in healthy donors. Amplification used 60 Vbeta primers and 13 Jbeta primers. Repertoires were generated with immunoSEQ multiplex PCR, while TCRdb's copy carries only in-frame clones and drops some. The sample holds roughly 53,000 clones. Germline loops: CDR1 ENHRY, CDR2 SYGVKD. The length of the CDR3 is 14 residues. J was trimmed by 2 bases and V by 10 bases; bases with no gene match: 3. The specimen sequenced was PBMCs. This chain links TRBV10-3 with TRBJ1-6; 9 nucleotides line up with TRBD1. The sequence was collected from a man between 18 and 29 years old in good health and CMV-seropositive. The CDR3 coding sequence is TGTGCCAACCGACAGGGGGCCTATAATTCACCCCTCCACTTT. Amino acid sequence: CANRQGAYNSPLHF.